The 20 T cell receptor beta chains listed next were all sequenced from one sample in a study of regulatory T cells in long-lasting Graves disease. iRepertoire HTBI primers and Arm-PCR of CDR3 regions built TCR beta libraries. MiXCR, applied by TCRdb to the multiplex PCR reads, yields one record per CDR3 protein. This sample has about 470,000 distinct CDR3 sequences, with 15% found just once. The time point: newly diagnosed GD, antithyroid drugs for less than 3 months. Construction of the TCR library relied on RNA isolated from PBMCs. These data were also reused for a study on T cells in Graves' hyperthyroidism and ophthalmopathy.

Sequenced here: peripheral blood mononuclear cells (PBMCs), sampled at new diagnosis, from a patient treated with antithyroid drugs. These receptors all come from a woman aged 25 to 45 with Graves disease.

In this sample, this clonotype turned up many times. V gene TRBV29-1 combines with J gene TRBJ2-1; D not certain. Germline V lookup: CDR1 SQVTM, CDR2 ANQGSEA. V dropped 4 bases and J dropped 1 base, with 2 bases sitting between them. The CDR3 contains 11 residues. The CDR3 loop reads CSVVSYNEQFF. Here the CDR3 DNA reads TGCAGCGTTGTGTCCTACAATGAGCAGTTCTTC.

V and J are TRBV2 and TRBJ1-6; D remains ambiguous. Trimming removed 6 bases from V and 0 bases from J, with 9 bases in between. The CDR3 sequence is 15 residues long. Germline lookup yields CDR1 SNHLY and CDR2 FYNNEI. The CDR3 DNA reads TGTGCCAGCAGGGATGAAAGCTCCTATAATTCACCCCTCCACTTT. Its protein product is CASRDESSYNSPLHF.

This clonotype was counted many times. The chain carries TRBV19 and TRBJ1-1; 8 bases align to TRBD1. From germline, CDR1 is LNHDA and CDR2 SQIVND (reference sequence). Trimming cost V 5 bases and J 2 bases; bases outside gene matches: 13. CDR3 length: 17 residues. The CDR3 region is CASSASSWTGINTEAFF. In DNA form, the CDR3 reads TGTGCCAGTAGTGCAAGTAGTTGGACAGGGATTAACACTGAAGCTTTCTTT.

This clonotype was recorded many times. CDR3 sequence (DNA): TGTGCCAGCAGCTTGGTCGCCTACGAGCAGTACTTC. This encodes CASSLVAYEQYF. The V gene is TRBV28, the J gene TRBJ2-7; D not certain. The CDR3 is 12 residues long. Germline lookup yields CDR1 MDHEN and CDR2 SYDVKM. Trimming left V 6 bases short and J 2 bases short, with 8 bases between.

J is TRBJ1-4 and V is TRBV2, with TRBD1 identical over 9 bases. Per germline, CDR1 SNHLY and CDR2 FYNNEI. CDR3 size: 15 residues. The V segment lost 5 bases and the J segment 8 bases; nucleotides outside the gene matches: 9. CDR3 protein: CASSQNRGLVEKLFF. The CDR3 DNA sequence: TGTGCCAGCAGTCAAAACAGGGGGCTTGTAGAAAAACTGTTTTTT.

This clonotype appeared many times. This chain connects TRBV10-3 to TRBJ2-3; TRBD2 aligns across 11 bases. Germline loops: CDR1 ENHRY, CDR2 SYGVKD. The J segment lost 0 bases and the V segment lost 6 bases, leaving 2 bases of the junction unmatched. The length of the CDR3 is 15 residues. DNA for the CDR3: TGTGCCATCAGACTAGCGGGAGCAAGCACAGATACGCAGTATTTT. Translation gives CAIRLAGASTDTQYF.

V is TRBV6-4 and J is TRBJ1-6, with D unresolved. The ends were cut back, 3 bases at V and 9 bases at J, with 12 bases in the middle. Germline loops: CDR1 MRHNA, CDR2 SNTAGT. This CDR3 region has 14 residues. CDR3 region: CASSEEGFSSPLHF. In DNA, the CDR3 is TGTGCCAGCAGTGAGGAAGGGTTTAGTTCACCCCTCCACTTT.

This clonotype appeared a few times. This rearrangement joins TRBV20-1 to TRBJ2-7; D might be TRBD2 (5 bases). Trimming pared 0 bases from V and 4 bases from J, leaving 10 bases between. This CDR3 spans 13 amino acids. Germline V gene data show CDR1 as DFQATT and CDR2 as SNEGSKA (reference sequence). The CDR3 here is CSAREGGHYEQYF. CDR3 nucleotides: TGCAGTGCTAGAGAGGGCGGGCATTACGAGCAGTACTTC.

In this sample, this clonotype turned up many times. The chain recombines TRBV5-1 with TRBJ2-3; D not certain. CDR3 length: 16 amino acids. CDR1 is SGHRS, CDR2 YFSETQ, per germline. The V end lost 2 bases, the J end lost 3 bases, and 16 bases lay between the germline ends. DNA of the CDR3: TGCGCCAGCAGCTTCGGTAGCCCCGGGTGGACAGATACGCAGTATTTT. Translating it yields CASSFGSPGWTDTQYF.

This clonotype has just a few counts. The chain has TRBV4-2 and TRBJ2-7, with TRBD2 matching over 8 bases. The length of the CDR3 is 13 residues. Germline values: CDR1 LGHNA, CDR2 YNFKEQ. The V and J ends lost 0 bases and 7 bases, in that order; junction bases with no gene match: 2. The CDR3 protein is CASSQESGGEQYF. The DNA for the CDR3 is TGTGCCAGCAGCCAAGAAAGCGGGGGTGAGCAGTACTTC.

This clonotype was counted ten times or more. V gene TRBV6-5 combines with J gene TRBJ2-1; D gene uncertain. The germline CDR1 and CDR2 sequences are MNHEY and SVGAGI. This CDR3 has 15 amino acids. Trimming removed 4 bases from V and 5 bases from J, with 15 bases in between. The CDR3 DNA sequence: TGTGCCAGCAGTTCCACGCAAGGGTTCAACAATGAGCAGTTCTTC. Protein: CASSSTQGFNNEQFF.

This clonotype was counted many times. This sequence joins TRBV11-2 and TRBJ2-2; D remains unclear. From germline, CDR1 is SGHAT and CDR2 FQNNGV. V lost 6 bases, J lost 1 base, and 3 bases lay in between. This CDR3 region has 12 residues. In DNA, the CDR3 is TGTGCCAGCAGAAAGAACACCGGGGAGCTGTTTTTT. Translated: CASRKNTGELFF. Variable domain in full (rest from reference TRBV11-2 and TRBJ2-2): EAGVAQSPRYKIIEKRQSVAFWCNPISGHATLYWYQQILGQGPKLLIQFQNNGVVDDSQLPKDRFSAERLKGVDSTLKIQPAKLEDSAVYLCASRKNTGELFFGEGSRLTVL.

Worth noting for this clonotype: Germline is not matched at one junction end, which may reflect a read error. The gene calls are TRBV6-4 and TRBJ2-7; TRBD2 aligns across 8 bases. CDR3 length: 17 amino acids. Germline CDR1 is MRHNA and CDR2 is SNTAGT. The CDR3 region has the DNA TGTGCCAGCAGTTCCGACGGGGGAAGCGGGGGCCCCTACGAGCAGTGCTTC. Translated, it gives CASSSDGGSGGPYEQCF.

This clonotype has a count of ten or more. The chain recombines TRBV24-1 with TRBJ2-2; TRBD1 aligns across 8 bases. The trim removed 3 bases at V and 6 bases at J, leaving 11 bases unmatched. The CDR3 extends over 17 amino acids. The germline CDR1 and CDR2 sequences are KGHDR and SFDVKD. This CDR3 reads CATSDGTGLGAAGELFF. The CDR3 DNA sequence: TGTGCCACCAGTGATGGGACAGGTCTAGGGGCGGCCGGGGAGCTGTTTTTT.

The chain combines TRBV12-3 or TRBV12-4 with TRBJ2-7; D is undetermined. Trimming cost V 4 bases and J 2 bases, with 9 bases left between them. The CDR3 sequence is 13 residues long. For the CDR3, the DNA is TGTGCCAGCAGTTCCCACCAGACCTACGAGCAGTACTTC. Protein product: CASSSHQTYEQYF.

This chain joins TRBV2 and TRBJ1-1, with D perhaps TRBD1 (5 bases). CDR3 length: 14 residues. Trimming cost V 6 bases and J 3 bases, with 14 bases left between them. Germline CDR1 and CDR2: SNHLY and FYNNEI. CDR3 sequence reads: CASRGETVDTEAFF. The CDR3 bases are TGTGCCAGCAGGGGGGAGACAGTCGACACTGAAGCTTTCTTT.

J is TRBJ1-1 and V is TRBV10-3; no reliable D call. The V end lost 3 bases, the J end lost 7 bases, and 9 bases lay between the germline ends. The CDR3 is 12 amino acids. Germline V CDR1 and CDR2: ENHRY, SYGVKD. Written as DNA, the CDR3 is TGTGCCATCAGTGACGGGCGTAGTGAAGCTTTCTTT. It translates to CAISDGRSEAFF.

This clonotype came up a few times. The rearrangement links TRBV29-1 to TRBJ2-3; D is possibly TRBD1 or TRBD2 (7 bases each). In germline, CDR1 is SQVTM, CDR2 ANQGSEA. Deletions cut 4 bases from V and 6 bases from J, with 17 bases between. The CDR3 is 14 amino acids. The CDR3 reads CSVGGGGLSDTQYF. Written as DNA, the CDR3 is TGCAGCGTTGGGGGAGGGGGCCTTTCGGATACGCAGTATTTT.

This clonotype was picked up many times. This chain joins TRBV7-6 and TRBJ2-1, with D possibly TRBD1 on 5 matching bases. The germline V gene encodes CDR1 SGHVS and CDR2 FNYEAQ. This CDR3 region has 15 residues. V was cut by 5 bases and J by 0 bases, with 11 bases left in between. CDR3 sequence (DNA): TGTGCCAGCAGCAAAGGGGATCGCTCCTACAATGAGCAGTTCTTC. Its protein product is CASSKGDRSYNEQFF.

This clonotype was recorded at least ten times. The rearrangement links TRBV29-1 to TRBJ2-5; D might be TRBD2 (7 bases). This CDR3 has 14 residues. Trimming took off 7 bases at V and 4 bases at J, with 19 bases between the two ends. Germline V lookup: CDR1 SQVTM, CDR2 ANQGSEA. The CDR3 nucleotides are TGCAGCGCCTGGGGGCGGGAGTATGGAGAGACCCAGTACTTC. Protein sequence: CSAWGREYGETQYF.